Listed below are T cell receptor beta chains from one sample, sequenced in a study of T cell changes during pregnancy in multiple sclerosis. Some clones are missing from TCRdb's copy, which holds only in-frame ones; the method was immunoSEQ multiplex PCR. This sample carries around 21,000 clones, around 89% of them seen once, and the ten largest clones take 7%. Source: CD8+ T cells from peripheral blood mononuclear cells, taken in the third trimester of pregnancy. The receptor source for this set is a female donor in good health, enrolled as a control in a pregnancy study. The CDR3 runs from the conserved cysteine through the conserved F or W. A D gene is named only where the DNA matches it firmly. Clone size is not always given. Where it is, it says once, few, many or a class for expanded clones.

D gene,clone size,V gene,J gene,CDR3 DNA,CDR3 protein
TRBD1,-,TRBV7-9,TRBJ2-5,TGTGCCAGCAGCCCCCGGCAGGGGGCCGAGGAGACCCAGTACTTC,CASSPRQGAEETQYF
TRBD1,-,TRBV28,TRBJ2-7,TGTGCCAGCAGTATGAGGCCGGGACAGCCTAAATACGAGCAGTACTTC,CASSMRPGQPKYEQYF
-,-,TRBV4-2,TRBJ2-6,TGTGCCAGCAGCCAATTTACAGGCGCCGCCTCTGGGGCCAACGTCCTGACTTTC,CASSQFTGAASGANVLTF
-,-,TRBV21-1,TRBJ2-4,TGTGCCAGCAGCAAAGGGTCAGGGGACAAAAACATTCAGTACTTC,CASSKGSGDKNIQYF
TRBD1,-,TRBV10-3,TRBJ1-2,TGTGCCACCCAAAACAGGGGGGATGGCTACACCTTC,CATQNRGDGYTF
-,few,TRBV7-8,TRBJ1-5,TGTGCCAGCAGCCCGAGCGAAGACCCACTGCCCCAGCATTTT,CASSPSEDPLPQHF
TRBD1,-,TRBV14,TRBJ2-7,TGTGCCAGCAGCCAACAATGGACAGGCGCCTACGAGCAGTACTTC,CASSQQWTGAYEQYF
TRBD1,-,TRBV4-1,TRBJ1-6,TGCGCCAGCAGCCAGGAGCTCAGGAGGGGGCCTAATTCACCCCTCCACTTT,CASSQELRRGPNSPLHF
-,-,TRBV20-1,TRBJ1-2,TGCAGTGCTATAGAGGAGGCAGGCTACACCTTC,CSAIEEAGYTF
-,-,TRBV7-2,TRBJ2-7,TGTGCCAGCAGCTTAGCAAATACACAGCGGGAGCAGTACTTC,CASSLANTQREQYF
-,-,TRBV7-9,TRBJ2-7,TGTGCCAGCAGCGTTGTGCAGGGCGTATCCTACGAGCAGTACTTC,CASSVVQGVSYEQYF
-,-,TRBV7-6,TRBJ2-2,TGTGCCAGCAGCCCAAGATTTGGCCCCGGGGAGCTGTTTTTT,CASSPRFGPGELFF
TRBD2,-,TRBV6-5,TRBJ2-7,TGTGCCAGCAGTCGTACCAGGACTAGCGCCTACGAGCAGTACTTC,CASSRTRTSAYEQYF
-,-,TRBV5-6,TRBJ1-4,TGTGCCAGCAGCTGGGGAGCCGCAAAACTGTTTTTT,CASSWGAAKLFF
TRBD2,-,TRBV27,TRBJ2-1,TGTGCCAGCAGTTACCTAGCGGGACAATTGGATGAGCAGTTCTTC,CASSYLAGQLDEQFF
TRBD1,-,TRBV27,TRBJ2-7,TGTGCCAGCAGCCCTATCGGCACAGGGGACGAGCAGTACTTC,CASSPIGTGDEQYF
TRBD1,-,TRBV2,TRBJ1-4,TGTGCCAGCAGAAGCCGGGACAGGGTTCGCGAAAAACTGTTTTTT,CASRSRDRVREKLFF
-,-,TRBV19,TRBJ2-7,TGTGCCAGTAGTGGGGGCAGGGGTTTCGACGAGCAGTACTTC,CASSGGRGFDEQYF
-,-,TRBV29-1,TRBJ1-2,TGCAGCGTTGTGGCGGAGGGAATGGTTGGCTACACCTTC,CSVVAEGMVGYTF
TRBD1,once,TRBV14,TRBJ1-2,TGTGCCAGCAGCCAAGGGCCGGACAGGGTTCACTATGGCTACACCTTC,CASSQGPDRVHYGYTF
-,-,TRBV5-1,TRBJ2-7,TGCGCCAGCAGTCCAGGGGCCAGGGTAGTATACGAGCAGTACTTC,CASSPGARVVYEQYF
TRBD1,-,TRBV7-9,TRBJ2-7,TGTGCCAGCAGCTTAGAGAGGAGGACAGGCTACGAGCAGTACTTC,CASSLERRTGYEQYF
-,-,TRBV2,TRBJ1-4,TGTGCCAGCAGTGACGGGGGAGGTAGTGGTGAAAAACTGTTTTTT,CASSDGGGSGEKLFF
TRBD1,few,TRBV6-4,TRBJ2-3,TGTGCCAGCAGTGAGGGACAGGGGGCATCAGATACGCAGTATTTT,CASSEGQGASDTQYF
-,-,TRBV6-5,TRBJ1-6,TGTGCCAGCAGTTTGCAGGGGATGGAATCACCCCTCCACTTT,CASSLQGMESPLHF
TRBD2,-,TRBV7-9,TRBJ2-3,TGTGCCAGCAGCGGGGTAGCGGGAGAAGCAGATACGCAGTATTTT,CASSGVAGEADTQYF
-,once,TRBV7-2,TRBJ1-4,TGTGCCAGCAGCGCCCGCGCGGGGGGGGCTAATGAAAAACTGTTTTTT,CASSARAGGANEKLFF
-,-,TRBV4-1,TRBJ2-4,TGCGCCAGCAGCCAAGATAGCGGATTAGCCAAAAACATTCAGTACTTC,CASSQDSGLAKNIQYF
-,-,TRBV11-2,TRBJ2-7,TGTGCCAGCAGCTTAGGGAGCGGCGGCTTTAGCTCCTACGAGCAGTACTTC,CASSLGSGGFSSYEQYF
-,-,TRBV6-5,TRBJ2-7,TGTGCCAGCAGTCACTTCGAGGCCTACGAGCAGTACTTC,CASSHFEAYEQYF
TRBD1,-,TRBV7-2,TRBJ1-2,TGTGCCAGCAGCTCGGAGGGACAGCTTATCACCTATGGCTACACCTTC,CASSSEGQLITYGYTF
TRBD2,-,TRBV29-1,TRBJ2-1,TGCAGCGTTGACTTAGCGGGCCTAAGCTCCTACAATGAGCAGTTCTTC,CSVDLAGLSSYNEQFF
TRBD1,-,TRBV7-9,TRBJ2-7,TGTGCCAGCAGCTTATCCGGGACAGGGATAAACGAGCAGTACTTC,CASSLSGTGINEQYF
-,-,TRBV6-5,TRBJ1-5,TGTGCCAGCAGTTACGGGCAGGGGAGCAATCAGCCCCAGCATTTT,CASSYGQGSNQPQHF
-,-,TRBV4-2,TRBJ2-1,TGTGCCAGCAGCCAGTTCGGCTCCTACAATGAGCAGTTCTTC,CASSQFGSYNEQFF
TRBD1,-,TRBV5-4,TRBJ2-7,TGTGCCAGCAGCTTCAGGGGGCGTACCTCGGAGCAGTACTTC,CASSFRGRTSEQYF
TRBD2,-,TRBV5-8,TRBJ2-1,TGTGCCAGCAGCTTGGGACTAGCGGGAGGCGATGAGCAGTTCTTC,CASSLGLAGGDEQFF
TRBD2,-,TRBV29-1,TRBJ2-7,TGCAGCTACACGGGGGGGCCGTCCTACGAGCAGTACTTC,CSYTGGPSYEQYF
-,-,TRBV9,TRBJ2-3,TGTGCCAGCAGCGTAGAGGGCAGGGGGGCGGGCACAGATACGCAGTATTTT,CASSVEGRGAGTDTQYF
TRBD2,-,TRBV19,TRBJ2-7,TGTGCCAGTAGTATGTGGCGGGAGGAGGGTTACGAGCAGTACTTC,CASSMWREEGYEQYF
-,-,TRBV11-1,TRBJ2-4,TGTGCCAGCAGCTTAGCGACAGGTCCCAAAAACATTCAGTACTTC,CASSLATGPKNIQYF
TRBD2,-,TRBV6-6,TRBJ2-7,TGTGCCAGCACCAAACGGGGGAGGGCAACGGTCGACGAGCAGTACTTC,CASTKRGRATVDEQYF
-,-,TRBV27,TRBJ1-5,TGTGCCAGCAGTTTCCAGAATCAGCCCCAGCATTTT,CASSFQNQPQHF
-,-,TRBV7-9,TRBJ1-3,TGTGCCAGCAGCTTACAGGGGATAGGAAACACCATATATTTT,CASSLQGIGNTIYF
TRBD1,-,TRBV6-1,TRBJ2-7,TGTGCCAGCAGTGCGGGACAGGGGGTCTACGAGCAGTACTTC,CASSAGQGVYEQYF
-,-,TRBV5-6,TRBJ1-2,TGTGCCAGCAGTTCCGGGATATCCTATGGCTACACCTTC,CASSSGISYGYTF
TRBD2,-,TRBV29-1,TRBJ2-2,TGCAGCGTTGAAGGGGAGGGAAGTGACACCGGGGAGCTGTTTTTT,CSVEGEGSDTGELFF
TRBD2,-,TRBV2,TRBJ2-1,TGTGCCAGCAGTGGGCTCGGCGGGAGCTCCTACAATGAGCAGTTCTTC,CASSGLGGSSYNEQFF
TRBD2,-,TRBV10-3,TRBJ2-5,TGTGCCATCAGTGAGCCCGAGCGGGGGTTGGAAGAGACCCAGTACTTC,CAISEPERGLEETQYF
-,-,TRBV7-9,TRBJ2-1,TGTGCCAGCAGCTTAGAGGGAGGTGAGCAGTTCTTC,CASSLEGGEQFF
TRBD2,-,TRBV4-3,TRBJ2-4,TGCGCCAGCAGCCAAGTAATCCCTAGCGGGAGTTCCAAAAACATTCAGTACTTC,CASSQVIPSGSSKNIQYF
TRBD1,-,TRBV27,TRBJ1-1,TGTGCCAGCAGCCTGGTCAAGGGGGCGGGCACTGAAGCTTTCTTT,CASSLVKGAGTEAFF
-,-,TRBV28,TRBJ2-7,TGTGCCAGCAGTTTAGTGGCAGGGGCCCCCTACGAGCAGTACTTC,CASSLVAGAPYEQYF
TRBD2,-,TRBV9,TRBJ2-7,TGTGCCAGCAGCCCAGGGAGGGTAGTCGAGCGCGAGCAGTACTTC,CASSPGRVVEREQYF
-,once,TRBV19,TRBJ1-2,TGTGCCAGTAGTATGGTGCCCAGGGTCCATGGCTACACCTTC,CASSMVPRVHGYTF
-,-,TRBV4-1,TRBJ2-7,TGCGCCAGCAGCCAAGCCCGGGGCTCCTACGAGCAGTACTTC,CASSQARGSYEQYF
-,-,TRBV15,TRBJ2-1,TGTGCCACCAGCAGAGAACGCCTGGGGCCAGACGGCTACAATGAGCAGTTCTTC,CATSRERLGPDGYNEQFF
-,-,TRBV30,TRBJ1-5,TGTGCCTGGAGTGGGAGCGGGGGGTTGGGTCAGCCCCAGCATTTT,CAWSGSGGLGQPQHF
TRBD2,-,TRBV28,TRBJ2-7,TGTGCCAGCAGTCTCTCTTGGACTAGCGGTGAGATCTCCTACGAGCAGTACTTC,CASSLSWTSGEISYEQYF